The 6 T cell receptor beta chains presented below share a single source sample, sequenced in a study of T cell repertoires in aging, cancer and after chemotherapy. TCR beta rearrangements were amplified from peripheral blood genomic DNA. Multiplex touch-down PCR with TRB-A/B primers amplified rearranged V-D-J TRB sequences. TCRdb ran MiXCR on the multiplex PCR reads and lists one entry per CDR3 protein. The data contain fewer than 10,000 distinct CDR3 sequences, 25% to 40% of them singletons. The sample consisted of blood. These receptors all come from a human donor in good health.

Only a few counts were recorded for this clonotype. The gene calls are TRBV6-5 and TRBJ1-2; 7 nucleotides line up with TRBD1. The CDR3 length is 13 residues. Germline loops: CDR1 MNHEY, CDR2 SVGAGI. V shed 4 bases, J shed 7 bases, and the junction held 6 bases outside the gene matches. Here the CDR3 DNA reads TGTGCCAGCAGTTCGGCCAGGGGGATTGGCTACACCTTC. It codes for CASSSARGIGYTF.

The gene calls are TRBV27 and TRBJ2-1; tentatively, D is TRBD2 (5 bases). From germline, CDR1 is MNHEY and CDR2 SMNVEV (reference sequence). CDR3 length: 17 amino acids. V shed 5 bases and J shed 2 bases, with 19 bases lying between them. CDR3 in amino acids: CASSHPGGVVAYNEQFF. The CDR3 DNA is TGTGCCAGCAGTCACCCCGGAGGTGTGGTAGCCTACAATGAGCAGTTCTTC.

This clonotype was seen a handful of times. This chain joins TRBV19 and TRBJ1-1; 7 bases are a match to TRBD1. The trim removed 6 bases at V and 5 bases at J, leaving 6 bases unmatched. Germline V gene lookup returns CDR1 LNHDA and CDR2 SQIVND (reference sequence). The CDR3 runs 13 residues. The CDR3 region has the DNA TGTGCCAGTAGCCTCTCACAGGGGACTGAAGCTTTCTTT. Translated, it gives CASSLSQGTEAFF.

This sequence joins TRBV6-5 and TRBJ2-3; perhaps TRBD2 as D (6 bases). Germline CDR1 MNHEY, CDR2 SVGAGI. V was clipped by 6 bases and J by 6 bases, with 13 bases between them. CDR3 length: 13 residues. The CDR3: CASRTGVRDTQYF. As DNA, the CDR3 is TGTGCCAGCAGGACGGGAGTGAGGGATACGCAGTATTTT.

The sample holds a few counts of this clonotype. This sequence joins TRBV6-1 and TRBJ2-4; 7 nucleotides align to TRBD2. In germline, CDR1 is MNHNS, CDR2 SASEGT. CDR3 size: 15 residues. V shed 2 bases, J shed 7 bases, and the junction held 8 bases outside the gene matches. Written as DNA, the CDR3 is TGTGCCAGCAGTGAACAGGTAGCGGGCGGTAACATTCAGTACTTC. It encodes CASSEQVAGGNIQYF.

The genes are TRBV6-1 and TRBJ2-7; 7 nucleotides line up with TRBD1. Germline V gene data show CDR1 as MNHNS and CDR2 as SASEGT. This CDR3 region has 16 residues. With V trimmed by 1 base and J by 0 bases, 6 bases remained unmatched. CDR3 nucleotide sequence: TGTGCCAGCAGTGAAGGGACAGGCCTAACCTCCTACGAGCAGTACTTC. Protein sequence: CASSEGTGLTSYEQYF.